This T cell receptor (beta chain) was obtained from a study of OX40 agonist ivuxolimab in advanced cancers. Some clones are missing from TCRdb's copy, which holds only in-frame ones; the method was immunoSEQ multiplex PCR. The sample contains tens of thousands of clones, 86% of which appear only once. Sequencing was performed on CD4+ or CD8+ T cells sorted from blood, taken in a trial of the OX40 agonist ivuxolimab. The receptor was isolated from an adult with an advanced solid tumor such as melanoma, head and neck, liver or kidney cancer.

The CDR3 spells CASSLSGANVLTF. Written as DNA, the CDR3 is TGTGCCAGCAGCTTGAGTGGGGCCAACGTCCTGACTTTC. This sequence joins TRBV5-6 and TRBJ2-6; D gene ambiguous. CDR1 and CDR2 (germline): SGHDT, YYEEEE. The CDR3 contains 13 residues. The V and J ends lost 1 base and 3 bases respectively, with 2 bases between them.